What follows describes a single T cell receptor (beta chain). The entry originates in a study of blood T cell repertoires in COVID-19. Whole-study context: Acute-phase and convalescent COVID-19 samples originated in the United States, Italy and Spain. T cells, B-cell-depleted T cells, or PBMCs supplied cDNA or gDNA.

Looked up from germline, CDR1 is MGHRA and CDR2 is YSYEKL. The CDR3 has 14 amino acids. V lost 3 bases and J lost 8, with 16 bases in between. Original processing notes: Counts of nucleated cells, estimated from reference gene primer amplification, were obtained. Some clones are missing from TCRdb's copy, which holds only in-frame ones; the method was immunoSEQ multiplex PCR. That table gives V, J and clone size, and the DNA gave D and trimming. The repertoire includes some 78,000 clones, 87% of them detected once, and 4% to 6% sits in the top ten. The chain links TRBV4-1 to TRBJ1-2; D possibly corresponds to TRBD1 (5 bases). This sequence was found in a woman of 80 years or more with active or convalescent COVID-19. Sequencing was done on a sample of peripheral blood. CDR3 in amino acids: CASSHGGVSEGYTF. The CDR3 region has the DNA TGCGCCAGCAGCCACGGGGGGGTCTCGGAAGGCTACACCTTC.